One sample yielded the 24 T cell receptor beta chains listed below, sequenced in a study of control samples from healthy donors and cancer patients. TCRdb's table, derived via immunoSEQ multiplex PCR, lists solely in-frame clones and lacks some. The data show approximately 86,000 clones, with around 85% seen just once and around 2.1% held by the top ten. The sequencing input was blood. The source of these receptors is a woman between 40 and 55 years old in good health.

This CDR3 is CAISESPYEQYF. The CDR3 region has the DNA TGTGCCATCAGTGAGTCACCCTACGAGCAGTACTTC. This rearrangement joins TRBV10-3 to TRBJ2-7; D gene uncertain. The CDR3 covers 12 residues. Between the trimmed V and J ends, which lost 0 bases and 2 bases, there was a span of 2 bases. Germline loops: CDR1 ENHRY, CDR2 SYGVKD.

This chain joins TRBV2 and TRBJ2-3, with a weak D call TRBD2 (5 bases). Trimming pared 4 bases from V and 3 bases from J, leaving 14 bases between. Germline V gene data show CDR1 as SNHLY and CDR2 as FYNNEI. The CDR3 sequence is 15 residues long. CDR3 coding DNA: TGTGCCAGCAGTGTTGCGAGCGGATCGACAGATACGCAGTATTTT. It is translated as CASSVASGSTDTQYF.

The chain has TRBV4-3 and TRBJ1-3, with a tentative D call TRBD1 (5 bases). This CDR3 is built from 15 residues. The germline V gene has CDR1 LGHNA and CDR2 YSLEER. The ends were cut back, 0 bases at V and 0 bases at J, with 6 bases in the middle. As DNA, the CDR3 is TGCGCCAGCAGCCAAGAAACAGGCTCTGGAAACACCATATATTTT. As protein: CASSQETGSGNTIYF.

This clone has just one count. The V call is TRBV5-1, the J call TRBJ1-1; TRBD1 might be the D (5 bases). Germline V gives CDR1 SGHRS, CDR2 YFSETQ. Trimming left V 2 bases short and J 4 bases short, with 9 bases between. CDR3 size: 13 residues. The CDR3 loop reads CASSLDGGTEAFF. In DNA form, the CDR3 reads TGCGCCAGCAGCTTAGATGGGGGCACTGAAGCTTTCTTT.

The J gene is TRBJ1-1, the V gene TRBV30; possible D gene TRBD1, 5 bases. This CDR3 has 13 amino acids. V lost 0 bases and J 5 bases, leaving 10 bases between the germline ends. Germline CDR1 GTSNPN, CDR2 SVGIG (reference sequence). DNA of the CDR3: TGTGCCTGGAGTGTAGGTCGGGGGACTGAAGCTTTCTTT. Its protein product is CAWSVGRGTEAFF.

The CDR3 here is CASSIDPTGSSYNSPLHF. CDR3 DNA: TGTGCCAGTAGTATTGATCCGACAGGGAGCTCCTATAATTCACCCCTCCACTTT. The J gene is TRBJ1-6, the V gene TRBV19; 7 bases are a match to TRBD1. CDR1 and CDR2 (germline): LNHDA, SQIVND (reference sequence). After removal of 3 bases from V and 0 bases from J, the junction contained 8 bases not matched to a gene. The length of the CDR3 is 18 residues.

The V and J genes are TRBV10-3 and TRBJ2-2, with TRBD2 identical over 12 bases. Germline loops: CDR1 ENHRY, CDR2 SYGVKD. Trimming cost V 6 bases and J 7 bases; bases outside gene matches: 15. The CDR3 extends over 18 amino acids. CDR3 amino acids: CAISGTSGPPGRGGELFF. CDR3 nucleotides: TGTGCCATCAGCGGGACTAGCGGGCCGCCTGGTCGCGGCGGGGAGCTGTTTTTT.

The DNA of the CDR3 is TGTGCCAGCAGCTTCGATCTCCACACAGATACGCAGTATTTT. Residues: CASSFDLHTDTQYF. V usage is TRBV11-3 and J usage is TRBJ2-3; D ambiguous. CDR3 length: 14 residues. The germline gives CDR1 SGHNT, CDR2 YENEEA. V gave up 3 bases and J gave up 2 bases, with 9 bases separating them.

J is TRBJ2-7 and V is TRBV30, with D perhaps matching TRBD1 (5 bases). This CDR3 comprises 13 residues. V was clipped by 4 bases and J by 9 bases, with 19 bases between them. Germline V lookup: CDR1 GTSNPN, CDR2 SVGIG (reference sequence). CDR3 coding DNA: TGTGCCTGGAACGGGCAGGGCGGTACCGGGCAGTACTTC. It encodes CAWNGQGGTGQYF.

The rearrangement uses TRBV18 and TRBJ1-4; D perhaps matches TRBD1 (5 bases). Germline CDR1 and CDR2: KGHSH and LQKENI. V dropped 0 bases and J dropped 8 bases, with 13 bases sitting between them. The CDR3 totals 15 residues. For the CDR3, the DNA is TGTGCCAGCTCACCACCGGGGAGGGGTGGCGAAAAACTGTTTTTT. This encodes CASSPPGRGGEKLFF.

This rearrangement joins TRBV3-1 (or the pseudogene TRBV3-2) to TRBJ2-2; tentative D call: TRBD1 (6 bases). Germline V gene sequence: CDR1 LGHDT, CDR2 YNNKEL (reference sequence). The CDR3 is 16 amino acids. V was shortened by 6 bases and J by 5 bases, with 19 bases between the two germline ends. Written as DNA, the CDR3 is TGTGCCAGCAGTCCTCAGGGGCCCGTCTTGACCGGGGAGCTGTTTTTT. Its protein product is CASSPQGPVLTGELFF.

CDR3 coding DNA: TGTGCCAGCAGGGAACCGGGACTACCTTCGGGGACAGATACGCAGTATTTT. It translates to CASREPGLPSGTDTQYF. The rearrangement uses TRBV27 and TRBJ2-3; 7 bases map to TRBD2. The germline V gene has CDR1 MNHEY and CDR2 SMNVEV (reference sequence). V shed 6 bases and J 3 bases; nucleotides not matched to a gene: 15. The CDR3 has 17 residues.

CDR3 coding DNA: TGTGCCAGTAGCTACCGCCCTACAGATACGCAGTATTTT. Protein sequence: CASSYRPTDTQYF. The genes are TRBV19 and TRBJ2-3, with no clear D. The CDR3 loop spans 13 amino acids. CDR1 and CDR2 from the germline V gene are LNHDA and SQIVND (reference sequence). The V end lost 6 bases, the J end lost 3 bases, and 10 bases lay between the germline ends. The whole variable domain, filled in from reference TRBV19 and TRBJ2-3, reads DGGITQSPKYLFRKEGQNVTLSCEQNLNHDAMYWYRQDPGQGLRLIYYSQIVNDFQKGDIAEGYSVSREKKESFPLTVTSAQKNPTAFYLCASSYRPTDTQYFGPGTRLTVL.

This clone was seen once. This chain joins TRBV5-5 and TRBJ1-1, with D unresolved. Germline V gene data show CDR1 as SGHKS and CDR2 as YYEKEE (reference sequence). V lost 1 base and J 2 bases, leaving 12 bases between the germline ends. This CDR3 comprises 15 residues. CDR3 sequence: CASSLQAALNTEAFF. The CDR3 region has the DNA TGTGCCAGCAGCTTGCAGGCGGCGCTCAACACTGAAGCTTTCTTT. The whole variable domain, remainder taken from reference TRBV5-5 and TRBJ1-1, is DAGVTQSPTHLIKTRGQQVTLRCSPISGHKSVSWYQQVLGQGPQFIFQYYEKEERGRGNFPDRFSARQFPNYSSELNVNALLLGDSALYLCASSLQAALNTEAFFGQGTRLTVV.

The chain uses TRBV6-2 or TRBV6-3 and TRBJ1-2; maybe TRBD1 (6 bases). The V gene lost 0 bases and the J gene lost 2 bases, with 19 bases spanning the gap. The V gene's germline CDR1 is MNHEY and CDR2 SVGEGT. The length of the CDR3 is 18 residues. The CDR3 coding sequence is TGTGCCAGCAGTTACTCGACAATCTACCGAGGGGGGAACTATGGCTACACCTTC. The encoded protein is CASSYSTIYRGGNYGYTF.

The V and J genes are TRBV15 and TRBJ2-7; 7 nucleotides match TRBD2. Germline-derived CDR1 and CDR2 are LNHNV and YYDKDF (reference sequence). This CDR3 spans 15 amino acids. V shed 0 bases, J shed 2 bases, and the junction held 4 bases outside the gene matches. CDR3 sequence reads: CATSRDPGGTYEQYF. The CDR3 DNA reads TGTGCCACCAGCAGAGATCCGGGGGGAACCTACGAGCAGTACTTC. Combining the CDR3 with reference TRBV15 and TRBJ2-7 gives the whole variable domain DAMVIQNPRYQVTQFGKPVTLSCSQTLNHNVMYWYQQKSSQAPKLLFHYYDKDFNNEADTPDNFQSRRPNTSFCFLDIRSPGLGDTAMYLCATSRDPGGTYEQYFGPGTRLTVT.

The CDR3 bases are TGTGCCAGCAGTTACGCCTTGGAGACACGCTACGAGCAGTACTTC. It codes for CASSYALETRYEQYF. This chain links TRBV6-2 or TRBV6-3 with TRBJ2-7; no clear D. The CDR3 covers 15 residues. Deletions cut 2 bases from V and 3 bases from J, with 14 bases between. The V gene's germline CDR1 is MNHEY and CDR2 SVGEGT.

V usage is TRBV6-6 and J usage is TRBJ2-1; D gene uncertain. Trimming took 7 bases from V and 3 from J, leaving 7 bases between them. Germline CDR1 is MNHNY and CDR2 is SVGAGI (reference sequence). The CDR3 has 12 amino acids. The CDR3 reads CASNSVYNEQFF. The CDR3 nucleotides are TGTGCCAGCAACTCGGTCTACAATGAGCAGTTCTTC.

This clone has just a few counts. Here the CDR3 DNA reads TGTGCCAGCAGCTATGAGGGGAGTATGAACACTGAAGCTTTCTTT. This sequence encodes CASSYEGSMNTEAFF. The V and J genes are TRBV6-2 or TRBV6-3 and TRBJ1-1; D might be TRBD1 (5 bases). Germline CDR1 MNHEY, CDR2 SVGEGT. V was cut by 6 bases and J by 0 bases, with 14 bases left in between. The CDR3 spans 15 residues.

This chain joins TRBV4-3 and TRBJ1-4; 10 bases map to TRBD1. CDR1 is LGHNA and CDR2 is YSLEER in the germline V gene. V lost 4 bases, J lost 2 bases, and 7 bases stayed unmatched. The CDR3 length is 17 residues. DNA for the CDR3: TGCGCCAGCAGCCTTACCGGGACAGGGGCCACTAATGAAAAACTGTTTTTT. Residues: CASSLTGTGATNEKLFF.

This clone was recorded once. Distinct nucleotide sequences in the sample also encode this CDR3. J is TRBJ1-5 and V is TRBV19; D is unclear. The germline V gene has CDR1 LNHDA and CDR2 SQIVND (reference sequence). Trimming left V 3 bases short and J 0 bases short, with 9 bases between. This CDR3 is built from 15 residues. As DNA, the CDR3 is TGTGCCAGTAGTATTGGGCAGCATAGCAATCAGCCCCAGCATTTT. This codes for CASSIGQHSNQPQHF.

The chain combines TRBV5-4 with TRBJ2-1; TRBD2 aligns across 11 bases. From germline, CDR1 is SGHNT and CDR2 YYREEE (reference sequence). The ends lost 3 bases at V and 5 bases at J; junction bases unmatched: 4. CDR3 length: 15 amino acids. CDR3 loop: CASSWGTSGNNEQFF. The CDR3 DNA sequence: TGTGCCAGCAGCTGGGGGACTAGCGGAAACAATGAGCAGTTCTTC.

For the CDR3, the DNA is TGTGCCAGCAGCTTGGTATTTAGGGACTTAATGAACACTGAAGCTTTCTTT. Its translation: CASSLVFRDLMNTEAFF. The chain employs TRBV5-6 and TRBJ1-1; D is possibly TRBD1 (5 bases). Trimming cost V 0 bases and J 0 bases, with 15 bases left between them. Germline V CDR1 and CDR2: SGHDT, YYEEEE. The CDR3 is made up of 17 amino acids. Using reference TRBV5-6 and TRBJ1-1 for the parts outside the CDR3, the full variable domain is DAGVTQSPTHLIKTRGQQVTLRCSPKSGHDTVSWYQQALGQGPQFIFQYYEEEERQRGNFPDRFSGHQFPNYSSELNVNALLLGDSALYLCASSLVFRDLMNTEAFFGQGTRLTVV.

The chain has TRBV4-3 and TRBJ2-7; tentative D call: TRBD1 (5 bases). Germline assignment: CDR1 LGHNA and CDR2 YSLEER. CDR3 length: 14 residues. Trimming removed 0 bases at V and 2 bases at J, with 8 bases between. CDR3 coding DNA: TGCGCCAGCAGCCAAGATAAGGGGACCTACGAGCAGTACTTC. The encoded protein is CASSQDKGTYEQYF.